The entry below gives a single T cell receptor (beta chain) sequence along with its context. Other DNA sequences in this sample translate to the same CDR3. The data originate from a study of control samples from healthy donors and cancer patients. CDR1 and CDR2 from the germline V gene are SGHNT and YYREEE (reference sequence). Trimming removed 0 bases from V and 5 bases from J; junction bases left unmatched: 0. The length of the CDR3 is 15 residues. This table comes from immunoSEQ multiplex PCR, and its TCRdb copy is limited to in-frame clones, with some not included. The profile shows 150,000 to 200,000 clones, 85% to 95% of them singletons.

The chain has TRBV5-4 and TRBJ2-5; TRBD2 agrees at 14 bases. This TCR was sampled from a man younger than 40 in good health. The material sequenced was blood. CDR3 sequence (DNA): TGTGCCAGCAGCTTGGGACTAGCGGGGGGGGAGACCCAGTACTTC. Protein sequence: CASSLGLAGGETQYF.